The 15 T cell receptor beta chains below all came from one sample that was sequenced in a study of blood T cells in healthy people across ages. For the second PCR, which ran for roughly 6 to 12 cycles, a sample-barcoded 5' primer and a J-beta primer mix were used. Via MiXCR, TCRdb re-called the 5' RACE reads, giving one row per CDR3 protein. The sample carries about 1.5 million distinct CDR3 sequences, around 39% recorded once. The sample comprised blood. The receptors were sampled from a woman between 18 and 29 years old in good health.

The chain recombines TRBV7-2 with TRBJ1-5; D is perhaps TRBD1 (5 bases). V was trimmed by 1 base and J by 7 bases, leaving 11 bases between them. CDR3 length: 14 residues. The germline gives CDR1 SGHTA, CDR2 FQGNSA. This CDR3 reads CASSLGGSSQPQHF. CDR3 coding DNA: TGTGCCAGCAGCTTAGGGGGGTCGTCCCAGCCCCAGCATTTT.

The chain carries TRBV15 and TRBJ2-5; D call uncertain. Germline V lookup: CDR1 LNHNV, CDR2 YYDKDF (reference sequence). This CDR3 comprises 14 residues. V was clipped by 1 base and J by 2 bases, with 8 bases between them. The CDR3 region has the DNA TGTGCCACCAGCAGAGCAGACTTTCAAGAGACCCAGTACTTC. It is translated as CATSRADFQETQYF.

V usage is TRBV3-1 and J usage is TRBJ2-5, with D tentatively TRBD1 (6 bases). This CDR3 comprises 14 residues. Trimming took 3 bases from V and 5 from J, leaving 13 bases between them. CDR1 is LGHDT, CDR2 YNNKEL, per germline (reference sequence). The CDR3 region has the DNA TGTGCCAGCAGCCACGGACAGTTGGCGGAGACCCAGTACTTC. It encodes CASSHGQLAETQYF.

This clonotype came up many times. The gene calls are TRBV29-1 and TRBJ2-6; 7 bases map to TRBD1. J gave up 1 base and V 2 bases, and 2 bases lay outside the gene matches. The CDR3 totals 15 residues. CDR1 and CDR2 (germline): SQVTM, ANQGSEA. This chain's CDR3 is CSVENRGSGANVLTF. CDR3 sequence (DNA): TGCAGCGTTGAAAACAGGGGTTCTGGGGCCAACGTCCTGACTTTC.

This clonotype showed up just a few times. V usage is TRBV21-1 and J usage is TRBJ2-5; TRBD2, the table's D call, lacks a check against the DNA. TRBV21-1 is given as a pseudogene. This CDR3 region has 13 residues. CDR3 coding DNA: TGTGCCAAGACAACTAGTTGTAAAGAGACCCAGTACTTC. Translating it yields CAKTTSCKETQYF.

The rearrangement links TRBV4-1 to TRBJ2-7; TRBD2 matches at 7 bases. V trimming: 3 bases; J trimming: 4 bases; junction bases outside the gene matches: 6. The CDR3 runs 14 residues. Germline CDR1 MGHRA, CDR2 YSYEKL. This CDR3 reads CASSQPGTKYEQYF. CDR3 DNA sequence: TGCGCCAGCAGCCAGCCCGGGACTAAGTACGAGCAGTACTTC.

This clonotype was detected only a few times. The chain links TRBV2 to TRBJ1-6; 7 positions match TRBD1. This CDR3 comprises 14 residues. Germline trimming cut 6 bases from V and 7 bases from J; bases unmatched to any gene: 6. Germline loops: CDR1 SNHLY, CDR2 FYNNEI. This CDR3 is CASRSGTANSPLHF. CDR3 coding DNA: TGTGCCAGCAGGTCCGGGACAGCAAATTCACCCCTCCACTTT.

This chain joins TRBV6-6 and TRBJ1-2; D may be TRBD1 (5 bases). The V end lost 0 bases, the J end lost 6 bases, and 14 bases lay between the germline ends. The germline V gene encodes CDR1 MNHNY and CDR2 SVGAGI (reference sequence). The CDR3 contains 15 residues. The CDR3 loop reads CASSYSRGRPDGYTF. CDR3 DNA sequence: TGTGCCAGCAGTTACTCGAGGGGACGGCCTGATGGCTACACCTTC.

The rearrangement uses TRBV30 and TRBJ1-5, with D unresolved. This CDR3 has 12 amino acids. Trimming left V 1 base short and J 3 bases short, with 4 bases between. The germline CDR1 and CDR2 sequences are GTSNPN and SVGIG (reference sequence). The CDR3 reads CAWSGTNQPQHF. The CDR3 nucleotides are TGTGCCTGGAGTGGAACCAATCAGCCCCAGCATTTT.

A few counts support this clonotype. The chain is built from TRBV6-5 and TRBJ1-1, with D uncertain. This CDR3 is 12 amino acids long. Deletions cut 6 bases from V and 4 bases from J, with 9 bases between. Germline CDR1 reads MNHEY; CDR2 reads SVGAGI. CDR3 sequence: CASRGGGTEAFF. The CDR3 region has the DNA TGTGCCAGCAGAGGTGGTGGCACTGAAGCTTTCTTT.

This chain connects TRBV5-1 to TRBJ2-5; 7 bases map to TRBD2. CDR1 and CDR2 (germline): SGHRS, YFSETQ. The CDR3 is 15 amino acids. Trimming at V came to 9 bases and at J to 5 bases, leaving 16 bases not matched to a gene. The chain's CDR3 is CATSLVGQGGETQYF. CDR3 coding DNA: TGCGCCACCTCGCTTGTCGGGCAGGGAGGGGAGACCCAGTACTTC.

Only one count was recorded for this clonotype. The chain carries TRBV9 and TRBJ2-7; 9 nucleotides match TRBD2. The CDR3 sequence is 15 residues long. Per the germline V gene, CDR1 is SGDLS and CDR2 is YYNGEE. V shed 0 bases, J shed 3 bases, and the junction held 4 bases outside the gene matches. The CDR3 reads CASSVAGTSSYEQYF. In DNA form, the CDR3 reads TGTGCCAGCAGCGTAGCCGGGACTAGCAGCTACGAGCAGTACTTC.

At least ten counts were recorded for this clonotype. The genes are TRBV20-1 and TRBJ2-7; tentative D call: TRBD2 (6 bases). CDR1 is DFQATT, CDR2 SNEGSKA, per germline (reference sequence). The CDR3 spans 12 residues. V lost 3 bases and J 0 bases, leaving 6 bases between the germline ends. The CDR3 here is CSARDYSYEQYF. DNA of the CDR3: TGCAGTGCTAGGGACTACTCCTACGAGCAGTACTTC.

There are a few counts of this clonotype. J is TRBJ1-6 and V is TRBV5-1, with D possibly TRBD1 on 6 matching bases. This CDR3 has 16 residues. From germline, CDR1 is SGHRS and CDR2 YFSETQ. V was pared by 4 bases and J by 8 bases, with 19 bases between. The CDR3 nucleotides read TGCGCCAGCAGCCCGTCCCTAGGGGGTAGCGATTCACCCCTCCACTTT. Translation gives CASSPSLGGSDSPLHF.

This clonotype was seen a handful of times. The chain joins TRBV20-1 to TRBJ2-1; 7 positions match TRBD2. Trimming at V came to 1 base and at J to 0 bases, leaving 6 bases not matched to a gene. This CDR3 spans 16 amino acids. Germline loops: CDR1 DFQATT, CDR2 SNEGSKA (reference sequence). The CDR3 here is CSARVRGGGSYNEQFF. CDR3 nucleotides: TGCAGTGCTAGAGTCCGGGGCGGGGGCTCCTACAATGAGCAGTTCTTC.